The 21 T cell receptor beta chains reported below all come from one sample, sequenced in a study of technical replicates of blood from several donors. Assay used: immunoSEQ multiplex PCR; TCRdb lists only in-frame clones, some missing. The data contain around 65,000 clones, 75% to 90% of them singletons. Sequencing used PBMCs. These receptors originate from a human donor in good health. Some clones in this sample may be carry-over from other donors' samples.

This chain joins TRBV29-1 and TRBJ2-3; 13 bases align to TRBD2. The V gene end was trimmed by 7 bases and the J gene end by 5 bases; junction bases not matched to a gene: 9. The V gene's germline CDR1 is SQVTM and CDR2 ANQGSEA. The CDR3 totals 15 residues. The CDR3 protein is CSATGTSGTVDTQYF. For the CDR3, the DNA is TGCAGCGCCACCGGGACTAGCGGGACCGTAGATACGCAGTATTTT.

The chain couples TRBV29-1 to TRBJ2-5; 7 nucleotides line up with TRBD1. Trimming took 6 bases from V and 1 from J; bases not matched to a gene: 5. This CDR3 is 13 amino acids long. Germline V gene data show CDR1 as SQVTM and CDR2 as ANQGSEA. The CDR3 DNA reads TGCAGCGTGGGCCAGGGGGTCCAAGAGACCCAGTACTTC. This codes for CSVGQGVQETQYF.

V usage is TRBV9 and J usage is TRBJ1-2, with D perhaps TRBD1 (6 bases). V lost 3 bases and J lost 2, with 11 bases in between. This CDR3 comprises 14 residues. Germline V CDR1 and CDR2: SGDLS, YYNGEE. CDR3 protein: CASSGYRENYGYTF. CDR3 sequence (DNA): TGTGCCAGCAGCGGTTACAGGGAGAACTATGGCTACACCTTC.

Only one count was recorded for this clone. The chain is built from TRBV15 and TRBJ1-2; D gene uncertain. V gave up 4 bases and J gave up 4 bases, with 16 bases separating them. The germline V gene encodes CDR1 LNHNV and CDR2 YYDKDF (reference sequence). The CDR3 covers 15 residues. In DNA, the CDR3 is TGTGCCACCAGCAACGCCTCCCCCGGTGCCTATGGCTACACCTTC. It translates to CATSNASPGAYGYTF.

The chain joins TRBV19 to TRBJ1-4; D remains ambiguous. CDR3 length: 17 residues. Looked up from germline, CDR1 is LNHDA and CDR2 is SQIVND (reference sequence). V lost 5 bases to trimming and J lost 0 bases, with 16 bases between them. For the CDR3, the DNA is TGTGCCAGTAGTGACCCACGGGGAAGCGCAACTAATGAAAAACTGTTTTTT. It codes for CASSDPRGSATNEKLFF.

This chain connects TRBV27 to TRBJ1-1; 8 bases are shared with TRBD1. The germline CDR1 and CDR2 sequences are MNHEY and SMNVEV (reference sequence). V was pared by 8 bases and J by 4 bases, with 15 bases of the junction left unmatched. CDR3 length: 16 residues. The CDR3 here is CASWGQGAGIGTEAFF. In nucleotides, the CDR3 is TGTGCCAGCTGGGGGCAGGGGGCGGGTATAGGCACTGAAGCTTTCTTT.

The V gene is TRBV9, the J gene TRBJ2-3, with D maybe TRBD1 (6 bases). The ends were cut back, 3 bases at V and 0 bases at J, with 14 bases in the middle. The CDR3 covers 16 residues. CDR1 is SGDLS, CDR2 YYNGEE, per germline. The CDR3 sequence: CASSGAGAPSTDTQYF. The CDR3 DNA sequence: TGTGCCAGCAGCGGGGCAGGGGCCCCTAGCACAGATACGCAGTATTTT.

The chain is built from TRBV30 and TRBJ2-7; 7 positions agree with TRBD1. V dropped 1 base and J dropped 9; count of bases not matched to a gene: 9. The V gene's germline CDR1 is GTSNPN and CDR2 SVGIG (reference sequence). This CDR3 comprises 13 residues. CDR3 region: CAWSGDSVGWQYF. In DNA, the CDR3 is TGTGCCTGGAGTGGGGACAGCGTAGGATGGCAGTACTTC.

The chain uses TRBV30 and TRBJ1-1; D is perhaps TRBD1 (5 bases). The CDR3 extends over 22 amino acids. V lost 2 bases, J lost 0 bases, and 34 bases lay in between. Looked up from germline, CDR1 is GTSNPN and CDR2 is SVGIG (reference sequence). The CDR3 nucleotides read TGTGCCTGGAGTAGGGGAAGGACGGGTCGCCCGCCGCTCACTAAGCTGAACACTGAAGCTTTCTTT. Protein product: CAWSRGRTGRPPLTKLNTEAFF. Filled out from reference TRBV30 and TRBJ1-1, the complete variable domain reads SQTIHQWPATLVQPVGSPLSLECTVEGTSNPNLYWYRQAAGRGLQLLFYSVGIGQISSEVPQNLSASRPQDRQFILSSKKLLLSDSGFYLCAWSRGRTGRPPLTKLNTEAFFGQGTRLTVV.

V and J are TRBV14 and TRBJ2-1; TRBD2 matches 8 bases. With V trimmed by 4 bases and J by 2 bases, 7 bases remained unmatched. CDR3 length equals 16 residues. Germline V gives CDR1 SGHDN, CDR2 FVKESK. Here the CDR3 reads CASSPRRRGAYNEQFF. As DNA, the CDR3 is TGTGCCAGCAGCCCTCGGCGGCGGGGGGCCTACAATGAGCAGTTCTTC.

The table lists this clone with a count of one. CDR3 sequence: CASSTRTGGSSGANVLTF. The CDR3 bases are TGTGCCAGCAGCACACGGACAGGGGGAAGCTCTGGGGCCAACGTCCTGACTTTC. J is TRBJ2-6 and V is TRBV5-4; 10 bases are a match to TRBD1. This CDR3 region has 18 residues. Trimming at V came to 4 bases and at J to 0 bases, leaving 7 bases not matched to a gene. Germline loops: CDR1 SGHNT, CDR2 YYREEE (reference sequence).

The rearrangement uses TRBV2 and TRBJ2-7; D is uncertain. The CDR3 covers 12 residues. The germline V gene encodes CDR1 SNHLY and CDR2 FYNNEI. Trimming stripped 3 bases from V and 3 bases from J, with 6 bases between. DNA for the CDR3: TGTGCCAGCAGTGATAACTACTACGAGCAGTACTTC. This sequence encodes CASSDNYYEQYF.

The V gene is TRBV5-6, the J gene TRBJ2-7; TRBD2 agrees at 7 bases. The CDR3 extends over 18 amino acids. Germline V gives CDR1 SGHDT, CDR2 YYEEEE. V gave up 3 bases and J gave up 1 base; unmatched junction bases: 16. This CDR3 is CASSSLDIYSGQSYEQYF. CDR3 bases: TGTGCCAGCAGCTCGCTGGATATTTATAGCGGGCAATCCTACGAGCAGTACTTC.

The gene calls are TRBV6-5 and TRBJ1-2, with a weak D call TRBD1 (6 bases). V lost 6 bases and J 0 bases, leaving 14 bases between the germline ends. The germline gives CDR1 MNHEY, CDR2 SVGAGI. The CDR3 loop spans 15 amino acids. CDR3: CASRRGRGANYGYTF. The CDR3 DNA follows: TGTGCCAGCAGAAGGGGGAGGGGAGCTAACTATGGCTACACCTTC.

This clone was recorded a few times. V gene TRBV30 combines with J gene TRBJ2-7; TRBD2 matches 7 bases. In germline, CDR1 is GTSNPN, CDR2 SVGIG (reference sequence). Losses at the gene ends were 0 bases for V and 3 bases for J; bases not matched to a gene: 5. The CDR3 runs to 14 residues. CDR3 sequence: CAWSVTSEGYEQYF. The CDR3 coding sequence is TGTGCCTGGAGTGTAACTAGCGAGGGCTACGAGCAGTACTTC.

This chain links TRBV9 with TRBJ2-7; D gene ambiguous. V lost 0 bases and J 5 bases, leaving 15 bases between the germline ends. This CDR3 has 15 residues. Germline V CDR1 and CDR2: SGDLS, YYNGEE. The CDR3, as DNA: TGTGCCAGCAGCGTAGGGTCAGGCACCTCAAACGAGCAGTACTTC. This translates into CASSVGSGTSNEQYF.

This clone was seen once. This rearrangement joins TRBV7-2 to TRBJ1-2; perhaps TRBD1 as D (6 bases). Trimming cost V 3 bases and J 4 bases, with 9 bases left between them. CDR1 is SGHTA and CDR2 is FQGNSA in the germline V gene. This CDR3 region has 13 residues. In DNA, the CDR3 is TGTGCCAGCAGCTTTCCAGGGGTCTATGGCTACACCTTC. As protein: CASSFPGVYGYTF.

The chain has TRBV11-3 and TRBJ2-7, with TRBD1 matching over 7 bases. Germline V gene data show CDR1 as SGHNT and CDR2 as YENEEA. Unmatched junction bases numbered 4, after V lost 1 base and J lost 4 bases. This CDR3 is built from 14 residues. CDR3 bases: TGTGCCAGCAGCTTAGGAGGGGGCGGATACGAGCAGTACTTC. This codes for CASSLGGGGYEQYF.

CDR3 coding DNA: TGCGCCAGCAGCTTCGAGGGGGGGCACACTGAAGCTTTCTTT. This sequence encodes CASSFEGGHTEAFF. The V gene is TRBV5-1, the J gene TRBJ1-1, with TRBD1 as a possible D gene (6 bases). V lost 2 bases, J lost 3 bases, and 11 bases lay in between. The CDR3 extends over 14 amino acids. From germline, CDR1 is SGHRS and CDR2 YFSETQ. The whole variable domain, remainder taken from reference TRBV5-1 and TRBJ1-1, is KAGVTQTPRYLIKTRGQQVTLSCSPISGHRSVSWYQQTPGQGLQFLFEYFSETQRNKGNFPGRFSGRQFSNSRSEMNVSTLELGDSALYLCASSFEGGHTEAFFGQGTRLTVV.

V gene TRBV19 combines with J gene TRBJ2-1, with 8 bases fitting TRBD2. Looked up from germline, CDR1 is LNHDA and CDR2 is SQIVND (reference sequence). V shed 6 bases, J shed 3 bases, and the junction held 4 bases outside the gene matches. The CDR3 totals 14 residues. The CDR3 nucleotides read TGTGCCAGTAGCCCCGGGGGGGGCTACAATGAGCAGTTCTTC. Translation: CASSPGGGYNEQFF.

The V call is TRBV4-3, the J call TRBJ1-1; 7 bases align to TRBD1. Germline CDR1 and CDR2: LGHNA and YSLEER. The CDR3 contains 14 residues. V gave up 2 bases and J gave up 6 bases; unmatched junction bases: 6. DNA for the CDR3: TGCGCCAGCAGCCAATTCAGAGACAGGGCTGAAGCTTTCTTT. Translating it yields CASSQFRDRAEAFF.